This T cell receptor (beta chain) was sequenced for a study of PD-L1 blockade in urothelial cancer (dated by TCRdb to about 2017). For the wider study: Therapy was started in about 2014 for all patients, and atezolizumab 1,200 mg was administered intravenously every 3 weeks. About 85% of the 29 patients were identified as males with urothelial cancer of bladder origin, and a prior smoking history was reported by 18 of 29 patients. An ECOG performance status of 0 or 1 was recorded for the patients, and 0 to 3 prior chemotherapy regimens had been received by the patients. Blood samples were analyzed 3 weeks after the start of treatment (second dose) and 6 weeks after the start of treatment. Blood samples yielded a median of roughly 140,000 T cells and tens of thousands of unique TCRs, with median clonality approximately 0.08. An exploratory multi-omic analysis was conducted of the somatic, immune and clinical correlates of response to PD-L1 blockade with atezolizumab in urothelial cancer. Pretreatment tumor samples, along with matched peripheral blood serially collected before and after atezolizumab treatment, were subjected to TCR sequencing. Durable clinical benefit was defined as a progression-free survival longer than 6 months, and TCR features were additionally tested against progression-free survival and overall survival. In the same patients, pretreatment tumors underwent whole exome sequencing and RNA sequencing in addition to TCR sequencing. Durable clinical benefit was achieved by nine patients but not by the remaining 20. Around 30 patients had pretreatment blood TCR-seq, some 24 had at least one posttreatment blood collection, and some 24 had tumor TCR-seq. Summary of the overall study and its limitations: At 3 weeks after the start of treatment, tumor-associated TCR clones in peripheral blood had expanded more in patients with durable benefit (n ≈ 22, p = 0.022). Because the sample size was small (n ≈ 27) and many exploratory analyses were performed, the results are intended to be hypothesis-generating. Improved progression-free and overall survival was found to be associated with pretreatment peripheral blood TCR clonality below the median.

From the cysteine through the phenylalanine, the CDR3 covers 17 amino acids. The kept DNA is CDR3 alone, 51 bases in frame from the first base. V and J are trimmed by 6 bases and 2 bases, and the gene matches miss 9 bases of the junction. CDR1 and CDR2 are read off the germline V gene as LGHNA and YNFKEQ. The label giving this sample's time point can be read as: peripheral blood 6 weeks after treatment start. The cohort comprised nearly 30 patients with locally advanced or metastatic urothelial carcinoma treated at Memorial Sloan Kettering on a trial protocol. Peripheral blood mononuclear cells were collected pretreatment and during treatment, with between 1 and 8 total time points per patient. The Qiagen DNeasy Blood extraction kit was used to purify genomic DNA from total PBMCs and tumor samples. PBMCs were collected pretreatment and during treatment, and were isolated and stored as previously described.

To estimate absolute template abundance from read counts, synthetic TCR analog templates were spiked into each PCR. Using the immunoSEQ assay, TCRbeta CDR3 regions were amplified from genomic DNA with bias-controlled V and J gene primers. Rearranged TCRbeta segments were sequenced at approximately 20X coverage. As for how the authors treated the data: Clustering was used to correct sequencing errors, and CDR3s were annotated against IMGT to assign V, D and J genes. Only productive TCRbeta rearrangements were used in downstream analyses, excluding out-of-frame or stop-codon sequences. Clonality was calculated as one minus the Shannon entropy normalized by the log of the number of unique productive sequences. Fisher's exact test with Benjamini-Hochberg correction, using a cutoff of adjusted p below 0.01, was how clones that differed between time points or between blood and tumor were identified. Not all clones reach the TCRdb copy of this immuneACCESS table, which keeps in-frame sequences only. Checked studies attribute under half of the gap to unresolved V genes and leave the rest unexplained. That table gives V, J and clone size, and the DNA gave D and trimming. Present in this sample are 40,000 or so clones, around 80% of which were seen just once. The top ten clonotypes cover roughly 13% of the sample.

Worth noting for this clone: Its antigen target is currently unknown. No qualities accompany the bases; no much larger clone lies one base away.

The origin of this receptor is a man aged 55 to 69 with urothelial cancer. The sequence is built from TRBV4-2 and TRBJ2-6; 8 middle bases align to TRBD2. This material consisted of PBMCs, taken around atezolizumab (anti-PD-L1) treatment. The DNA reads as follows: TGTGCCAGCAGTCCCGGGGGGGCGCTGGCTGGGGCCAACGTCCTGACTTTC. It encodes CASSPGGALAGANVLTF.